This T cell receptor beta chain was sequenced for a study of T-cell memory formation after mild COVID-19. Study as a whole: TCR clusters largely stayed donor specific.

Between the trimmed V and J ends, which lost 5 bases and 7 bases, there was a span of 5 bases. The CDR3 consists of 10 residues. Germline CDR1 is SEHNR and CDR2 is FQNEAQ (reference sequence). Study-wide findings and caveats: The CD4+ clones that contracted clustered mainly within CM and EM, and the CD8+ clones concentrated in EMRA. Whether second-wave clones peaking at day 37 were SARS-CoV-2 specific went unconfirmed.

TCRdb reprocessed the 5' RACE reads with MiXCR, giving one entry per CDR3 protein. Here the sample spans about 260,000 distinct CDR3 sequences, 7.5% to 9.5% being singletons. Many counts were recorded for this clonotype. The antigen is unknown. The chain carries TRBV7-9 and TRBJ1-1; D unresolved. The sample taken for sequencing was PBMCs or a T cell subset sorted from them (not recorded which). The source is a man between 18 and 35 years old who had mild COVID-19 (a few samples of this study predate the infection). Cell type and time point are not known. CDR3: CASSLFEAFF. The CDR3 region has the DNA TGTGCCAGCAGCCTTTTTGAAGCTTTCTTT.